Presented here are 7 T cell receptor beta chains from one specimen sequenced in a study of T-cell reconstitution after alpha-beta-depleted transplantation in children. It was with unique molecular identifiers that the TCRbeta library was prepared. TCRdb re-called the PCR reads with MiXCR, one entry per CDR3 protein. Found here are approximately 350,000 distinct CDR3 sequences, roughly 13% of them singletons; the top ten hold around 4%. The sequenced sample was PBMCs, obtained from the stem cell graft. These receptors were collected from a human donor who donated a stem cell graft to a child with Fanconi anemia.

The chain is built from TRBV29-1 and TRBJ2-3; 8 nucleotides match TRBD2. Germline trimming cut 6 bases from V and 2 bases from J; bases unmatched to any gene: 10. The CDR3 consists of 15 residues. Germline loops: CDR1 SQVTM, CDR2 ANQGSEA. The CDR3 loop is CSVILAGGSTDTQYF. CDR3 DNA sequence: TGCAGCGTAATCCTAGCGGGCGGATCCACAGATACGCAGTATTTT.

J is TRBJ2-3 and V is TRBV13, with D possibly matching TRBD2 (6 bases). Germline CDR1 PRHDT, CDR2 FYEKMQ (reference sequence). The CDR3 totals 18 residues. V lost 3 bases, J lost 2 bases, and 21 bases lay in between. CDR3 coding DNA: TGTGCCAGCAGCTTTAAGGGACCCCTGCTGGGACTCACAGATACGCAGTATTTT. This codes for CASSFKGPLLGLTDTQYF.

The sample holds a few counts of this clonotype. The J gene is TRBJ1-5, the V gene TRBV9, with no clear D. Looked up from germline, CDR1 is SGDLS and CDR2 is YYNGEE. The ends were cut back, 0 bases at V and 1 base at J, with 11 bases in the middle. The CDR3 is 16 residues long. The CDR3 sequence is CASSVATARSNQPQHF. CDR3 bases: TGTGCCAGCAGCGTAGCTACAGCCCGGAGCAATCAGCCCCAGCATTTT. Variable domain in full (rest from reference TRBV9 and TRBJ1-5): DSGVTQTPKHLITATGQRVTLRCSPRSGDLSVYWYQQSLDQGLQFLIQYYNGEERAKGNILERFSAQQFPDLHSELNLSSLELGDSALYFCASSVATARSNQPQHFGDGTRLSIL.

The chain combines TRBV11-2 with TRBJ2-7; 8 bases agree with TRBD1. Germline CDR1 is SGHAT and CDR2 is FQNNGV. The CDR3 sequence is 15 residues long. The ends lost 0 bases at V and 2 bases at J; junction bases unmatched: 3. The CDR3 reads CASSLDSGQAYEQYV. The CDR3 nucleotides are TGTGCCAGCAGCTTAGATTCGGGACAGGCCTACGAGCAGTACGTC.

This clonotype was counted a few times. The chain couples TRBV6-1 to TRBJ2-7, with D maybe TRBD1 (6 bases). In germline, CDR1 is MNHNS, CDR2 SASEGT. The CDR3 totals 14 residues. V was pared by 2 bases and J by 5 bases, with 13 bases between. DNA for the CDR3: TGTGCCAGCAGTGAACAGGGGAGAGGGGACGAGCAGTACTTC. Residues: CASSEQGRGDEQYF.

Note on this clonotype: At one end, the junction sequence differs from germline, possibly due to a read error. The chain is built from TRBV9 and TRBJ2-1; 7 bases agree with TRBD2. The CDR3 loop spans 18 amino acids. Germline-derived CDR1 and CDR2 are SGDLS and YYNGEE. CDR3 DNA: TGTGCCAGCAGCGTAGAGGCCCCCAGTGGGAGGGAGTTCAATGAGCAGCTCTTC. Its protein product is CASSVEAPSGREFNEQLF.

V is TRBV13 and J is TRBJ1-3; possibly TRBD1 for D (5 bases). V was pared by 6 bases and J by 0 bases, with 12 bases between. CDR1 PRHDT and CDR2 FYEKMQ come from the germline V gene (reference sequence). The CDR3 has 15 amino acids. The CDR3 reads CASSRGAGSGNTIYF. CDR3 DNA: TGTGCCAGCAGTCGGGGCGCCGGCTCTGGAAACACCATATATTTT.